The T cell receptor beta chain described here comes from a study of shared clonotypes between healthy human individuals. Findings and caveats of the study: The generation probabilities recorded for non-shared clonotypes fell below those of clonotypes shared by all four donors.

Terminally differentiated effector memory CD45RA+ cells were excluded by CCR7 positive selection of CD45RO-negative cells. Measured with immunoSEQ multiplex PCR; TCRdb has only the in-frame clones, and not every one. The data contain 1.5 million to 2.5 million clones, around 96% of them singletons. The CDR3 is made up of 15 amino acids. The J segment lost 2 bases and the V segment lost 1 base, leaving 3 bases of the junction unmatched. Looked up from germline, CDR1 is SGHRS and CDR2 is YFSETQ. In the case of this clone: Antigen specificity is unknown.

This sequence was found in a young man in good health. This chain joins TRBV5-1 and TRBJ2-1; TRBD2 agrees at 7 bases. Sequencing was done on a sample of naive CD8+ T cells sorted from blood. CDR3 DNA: TGCGCCAGCAGCTTGCAGAGCGGGGCCTACAATGAGCAGTTCTTC. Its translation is CASSLQSGAYNEQFF.